Below, 19 T cell receptor beta chains from the same sample are listed, as sequenced in a study of shared clonotypes between healthy human individuals. The table came from immunoSEQ multiplex PCR; TCRdb's copy has only in-frame clones and leaves some out. The sample carries some 2,000,000 clones, approximately 96% recorded once. Material for sequencing was naive CD4+ T cells sorted from blood. Specified subset: CD45RA+ positively selected. Receptors originate from a man between 18 and 29 years old in good health.

V and J are TRBV7-9 and TRBJ2-3, with 7 bases aligning to TRBD2. V dropped 3 bases and J dropped 2; count of bases not matched to a gene: 8. Per germline, CDR1 SEHNR and CDR2 FQNEAQ (reference sequence). This CDR3 contains 16 residues. Here the CDR3 reads CASSLAGRGDTDTQYF. The CDR3, as DNA: TGTGCCAGCAGCTTGGCGGGCCGGGGGGACACAGATACGCAGTATTTT.

This clone was found a few times. The genes are TRBV5-4 and TRBJ1-2; D ambiguous. CDR1 is SGHNT, CDR2 YYREEE, per germline (reference sequence). V lost 0 bases and J 4 bases, leaving 4 bases between the germline ends. The length of the CDR3 is 12 residues. CDR3 coding DNA: TGTGCCAGCAGCTTGGACTTCTATGGCTACACCTTC. This codes for CASSLDFYGYTF.

This chain joins TRBV28 and TRBJ1-3; D is unclear. Germline V gives CDR1 MDHEN, CDR2 SYDVKM. The CDR3 spans 16 residues. V lost 2 bases and J lost 0, with 11 bases in between. DNA of the CDR3: TGTGCCAGCAGTTTAACCGGGTTCAACTCTGGAAACACCATATATTTT. Encoded protein: CASSLTGFNSGNTIYF.

This chain uses TRBV7-2 with TRBJ1-5, with TRBD1 matching over 9 bases. In germline, CDR1 is SGHTA, CDR2 FQGNSA. The CDR3 extends over 15 amino acids. Trimming took 3 bases from V and 5 from J; bases not matched to a gene: 5. Here the CDR3 DNA reads TGTGCCAGCAGCTTTGGGACAGGGTTCTATCAGCCCCAGCATTTT. Protein product: CASSFGTGFYQPQHF.

The rearrangement joins TRBV5-4 to TRBJ1-6; TRBD1 might be the D (5 bases). There are 17 residues in the CDR3. In germline, CDR1 is SGHNT, CDR2 YYREEE (reference sequence). V lost 0 bases and J lost 6, with 16 bases in between. CDR3 sequence (DNA): TGTGCCAGCAGCTTGGCGCGGGTGGGGACGGTTAATTCACCCCTCCACTTT. This gives the protein CASSLARVGTVNSPLHF.

The rearrangement uses TRBV7-6 and TRBJ1-5; D is perhaps TRBD1 (6 bases). The V gene lost 4 bases and the J gene lost 4 bases, with 8 bases spanning the gap. The CDR3 loop spans 13 amino acids. The V gene's germline CDR1 is SGHVS and CDR2 FNYEAQ. CDR3 in DNA: TGTGCCAGCAGCTCAGGGGTTAATCAGCCCCAGCATTTT. Protein product: CASSSGVNQPQHF.

The chain carries TRBV6-1 and TRBJ2-1; possible D gene TRBD2, 5 bases. Germline V gives CDR1 MNHNS, CDR2 SASEGT. The CDR3 contains 11 residues. Trimming shortened V by 2 bases and J by 13 bases, and 9 bases separated the two germline ends. CDR3 DNA sequence: TGTGCCAGCAGTGAATCCCTAGCACAGTTCTTC. Its translation is CASSESLAQFF.

Worth noting for this clone: Additional DNA sequences in this sample encode the identical CDR3. The chain employs TRBV18 and TRBJ1-6, with 9 bases identical to TRBD1. Trimming cost V 3 bases and J 7 bases; bases outside gene matches: 4. Looked up from germline, CDR1 is KGHSH and CDR2 is LQKENI. This CDR3 contains 15 residues. CDR3 coding DNA: TGTGCCAGCTCACCGGAGACAGGGGGAAATTCACCCCTCCACTTT. Translating gives CASSPETGGNSPLHF.

The V call is TRBV5-1, the J call TRBJ2-1; TRBD2 might be the D (5 bases). Trimming removed 7 bases at V and 4 bases at J, with 18 bases between. CDR1 and CDR2 from the germline V gene are SGHRS and YFSETQ. The length of the CDR3 is 15 residues. CDR3 protein: CASRPADSRYNEQFF. The CDR3 DNA follows: TGCGCCAGCCGCCCGGCGGACTCCCGATACAATGAGCAGTTCTTC.

The chain is built from TRBV5-4 and TRBJ1-1; no firm D call. CDR3 length equals 16 residues. V was clipped by 0 bases and J by 0 bases, with 12 bases between them. Germline values: CDR1 SGHNT, CDR2 YYREEE (reference sequence). The CDR3, as DNA: TGTGCCAGCAGCTTGGAGCCAGGAGAAATGAACACTGAAGCTTTCTTT. This translates into CASSLEPGEMNTEAFF.

This rearrangement joins TRBV7-2 to TRBJ2-5, with 8 bases that match TRBD2. J lost 5 bases, V lost 7 bases, and 9 bases had no gene match. Germline V gene lookup returns CDR1 SGHTA and CDR2 FQGNSA. The CDR3 has 14 amino acids. The CDR3 region is CASIPRGGRETQYF. Written as DNA, the CDR3 is TGTGCCAGCATCCCGCGCGGGGGGCGTGAGACCCAGTACTTC.

This rearrangement joins TRBV6-1 to TRBJ1-5; 8 bases line up with TRBD1. Germline V gene data show CDR1 as MNHNS and CDR2 as SASEGT. The V gene end was trimmed by 9 bases and the J gene end by 3 bases; junction bases not matched to a gene: 10. This CDR3 region has 15 residues. The CDR3: CASYIRTGNNQPQHF. Here the CDR3 DNA reads TGTGCCAGTTATATACGGACAGGGAACAATCAGCCCCAGCATTTT.

As regards this clone: The same CDR3 also results from other DNA sequences found in this sample. The chain is built from TRBV6-1 and TRBJ1-1; D gene ambiguous. V shed 2 bases and J shed 2 bases, with 6 bases lying between them. Germline V gives CDR1 MNHNS, CDR2 SASEGT. The CDR3 totals 13 residues. CDR3 sequence (DNA): TGTGCCAGCAGTGAACAGGTTAACACTGAAGCTTTCTTT. This gives the protein CASSEQVNTEAFF.

As regards this clone: The junction differs from germline at one of its ends, possibly a read error. The V and J genes are TRBV5-1 and TRBJ1-6, with D tentatively TRBD1 (6 bases). The CDR3 totals 15 residues. Looked up from germline, CDR1 is SGHRS and CDR2 is YFSETQ. The CDR3 spells CASGLEGGHNSPLNF. The CDR3 coding sequence is TGCGCCAGCGGCTTGGAAGGGGGGCATAATTCACCCCTCAACTTT.

V gene TRBV2 combines with J gene TRBJ1-1; D gene ambiguous. V dropped 8 bases and J dropped 1 base, with 5 bases sitting between them. Germline CDR1 reads SNHLY; CDR2 reads FYNNEI. This CDR3 spans 11 amino acids. The CDR3 nucleotides read TGTGCCAGCGCGGAGAACACTGAAGCTTTCTTT. Translated: CASAENTEAFF.

A note on this clone: This sample also contains other DNA sequences that code for the same CDR3. The rearrangement links TRBV9 to TRBJ2-7; 9 bases are shared with TRBD2. The CDR3 covers 14 residues. The germline V gene encodes CDR1 SGDLS and CDR2 YYNGEE. Germline trimming cut 4 bases from V and 2 bases from J; bases unmatched to any gene: 4. CDR3 bases: TGTGCCAGCAGCCCTAGCGGGACCACCTACGAGCAGTACTTC. Amino acid sequence: CASSPSGTTYEQYF. Full variable domain (remainder filled in from reference TRBV9 and TRBJ2-7): DSGVTQTPKHLITATGQRVTLRCSPRSGDLSVYWYQQSLDQGLQFLIQYYNGEERAKGNILERFSAQQFPDLHSELNLSSLELGDSALYFCASSPSGTTYEQYFGPGTRLTVT.

CDR3 region: CASSTGLAATDTQYF. As DNA, the CDR3 is TGTGCCAGCAGCACCGGACTAGCGGCTACAGATACGCAGTATTTT. The gene calls are TRBV5-4 and TRBJ2-3, with TRBD2 matching 10 bases. CDR1 and CDR2 (germline): SGHNT, YYREEE (reference sequence). This CDR3 spans 15 amino acids. The ends lost 4 bases at V and 3 bases at J; junction bases unmatched: 5.

This chain connects TRBV30 to TRBJ2-6; D not certain. This CDR3 region has 16 residues. V was clipped by 0 bases and J by 0 bases, with 9 bases between them. Germline assignment: CDR1 GTSNPN and CDR2 SVGIG (reference sequence). The CDR3 DNA sequence: TGTGCCTGGAGTGTAGGCTCGGCCTCTGGGGCCAACGTCCTGACTTTC. Translating gives CAWSVGSASGANVLTF.

The V and J genes are TRBV7-9 and TRBJ1-2; D not resolved. The V end was cut by 5 bases, the J end by 6 bases, with 10 bases between. Germline assignment: CDR1 SEHNR and CDR2 FQNEAQ (reference sequence). The CDR3 sequence is 12 residues long. In nucleotides, the CDR3 is TGTGCCAGCAGCGCTACGGGTCATGGCTACACCTTC. The encoded protein is CASSATGHGYTF.